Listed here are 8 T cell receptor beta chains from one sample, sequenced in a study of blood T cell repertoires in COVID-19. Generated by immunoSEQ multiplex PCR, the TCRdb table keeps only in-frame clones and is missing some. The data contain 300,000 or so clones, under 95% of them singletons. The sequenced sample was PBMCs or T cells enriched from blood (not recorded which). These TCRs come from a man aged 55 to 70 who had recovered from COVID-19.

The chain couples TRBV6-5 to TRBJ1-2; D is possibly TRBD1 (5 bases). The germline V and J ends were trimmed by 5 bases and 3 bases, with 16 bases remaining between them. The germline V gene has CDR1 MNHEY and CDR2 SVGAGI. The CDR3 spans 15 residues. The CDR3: CASSLYKGVHYGYTF. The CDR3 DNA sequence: TGTGCCAGCAGTCTCTATAAAGGGGTGCACTATGGCTACACCTTC.

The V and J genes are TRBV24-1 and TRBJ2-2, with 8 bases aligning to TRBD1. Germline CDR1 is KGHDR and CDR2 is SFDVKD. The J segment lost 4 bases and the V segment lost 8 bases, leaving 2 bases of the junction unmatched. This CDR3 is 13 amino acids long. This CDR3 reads CATKQGGTGELFF. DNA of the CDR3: TGTGCCACCAAACAGGGGGGCACCGGGGAGCTGTTTTTT.

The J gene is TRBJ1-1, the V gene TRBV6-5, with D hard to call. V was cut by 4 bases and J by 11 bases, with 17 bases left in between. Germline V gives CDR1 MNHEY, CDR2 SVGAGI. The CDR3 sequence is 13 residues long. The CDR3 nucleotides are TGTGCCAGCAGTTCCACATCGGGGTTGAGGGCTTTCTTT. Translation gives CASSSTSGLRAFF.

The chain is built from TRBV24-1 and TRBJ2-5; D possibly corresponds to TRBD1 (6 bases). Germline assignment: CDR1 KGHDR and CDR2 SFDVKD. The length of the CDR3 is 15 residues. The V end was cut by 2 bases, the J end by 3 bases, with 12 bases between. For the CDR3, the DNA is TGTGCCACCAGTGATTCACGGACAGTGAAAGAGACCCAGTACTTC. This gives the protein CATSDSRTVKETQYF.

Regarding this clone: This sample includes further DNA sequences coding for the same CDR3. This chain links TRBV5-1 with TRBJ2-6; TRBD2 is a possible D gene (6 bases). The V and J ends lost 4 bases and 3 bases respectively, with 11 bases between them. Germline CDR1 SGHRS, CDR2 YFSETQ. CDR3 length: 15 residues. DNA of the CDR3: TGCGCCAGCAGCGGCCAGGGAGGTGGGGCCAACGTCCTGACTTTC. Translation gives CASSGQGGGANVLTF.

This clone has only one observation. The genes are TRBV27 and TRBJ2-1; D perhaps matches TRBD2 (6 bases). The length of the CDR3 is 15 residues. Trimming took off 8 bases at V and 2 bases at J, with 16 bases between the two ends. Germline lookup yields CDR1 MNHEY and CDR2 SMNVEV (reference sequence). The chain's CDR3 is CASGPRLETYNEQFF. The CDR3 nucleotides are TGTGCCAGCGGACCGCGACTAGAAACCTACAATGAGCAGTTCTTC.

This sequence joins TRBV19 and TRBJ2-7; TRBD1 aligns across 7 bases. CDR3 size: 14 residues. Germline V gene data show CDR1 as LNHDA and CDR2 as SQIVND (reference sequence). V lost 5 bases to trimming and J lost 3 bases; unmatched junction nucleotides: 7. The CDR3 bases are TGTGCCAGTAGTCCCGGGACAGAAGACTACGAGCAGTACTTC. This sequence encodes CASSPGTEDYEQYF.

The CDR3 coding sequence is TGCAGCGTTGACGGGACAGGGGGCTTTTATGAGCAGTTCTTC. This encodes CSVDGTGGFYEQFF. The gene calls are TRBV29-1 and TRBJ2-1; 12 bases map to TRBD1. Losses at the gene ends were 3 bases for V and 8 bases for J; bases not matched to a gene: 5. CDR1 and CDR2 from the germline V gene are SQVTM and ANQGSEA. The CDR3 contains 14 residues.